This T cell receptor beta chain was sequenced in a study of shared clonotypes between healthy human individuals. The repertoire was sequenced with immunoSEQ multiplex PCR; TCRdb's copy has only in-frame clones and lacks some. This sample carries roughly 1,800,000 clones, just under 95% of them seen once, and the ten largest clones take around 1.2%. Naive CD8 cells lacked CD45RO, underwent positive selection for CCR7 and left out terminally differentiated effector memory CD45RA+ cells. All participating donors were Caucasian adults from Nashville, Tennessee. Sequenced input: naive CD8+ T cells sorted from blood. The origin of this receptor is a young man in good health.

CDR3 in amino acids: CASSPGTASYGYTF. The CDR3 nucleotides are TGCGCCAGCAGCCCCGGGACAGCCTCCTATGGCTACACCTTC. The rearrangement links TRBV5-1 to TRBJ1-2; 7 nucleotides agree with TRBD1. The CDR3 is made up of 14 amino acids. Germline CDR1 is SGHRS and CDR2 is YFSETQ. J lost 4 bases, V lost 4 bases, and 7 bases had no gene match.